The next 32 T cell receptor beta chains were all read from a single sample in a study of cytomegalovirus exposure and HLA in healthy donors (dated by TCRdb to the late 2010s). The library was prepared using the immunoSEQ multiplex PCR assay. A mixture of 60 forward primers for TCR Vbeta segments and 13 reverse primers for TCR Jbeta segments was used in the multiplex PCR. TCRdb's version of the immuneACCESS table is confined to in-frame rearrangements and falls short of the full clone set. An unresolved V gene accounts for under half of the shortfall where checked; the remainder is of unknown origin. The sample has 100,000 to 150,000 clones on record, 65% to 80% of them singletons. The ten largest make up around 2.7% of the sample. Sequenced material: PBMCs. These receptors were taken from a woman between 35 and 50 years old in good health and CMV-seropositive.

The chain is built from TRBV10-2 and TRBJ2-3; 10 nucleotides match TRBD2. CDR1 and CDR2 (germline): WSHSY, SAAADI. This CDR3 is built from 13 residues. The trim removed 6 bases at V and 5 bases at J, leaving 2 bases unmatched. The CDR3 DNA reads TGCGCCAGCAGGCTAGCGGGGGAAGATACGCAGTATTTT. Amino acids: CASRLAGEDTQYF.

V usage is TRBV6-6 and J usage is TRBJ1-3, with TRBD1 matching 7 bases. The J segment lost 7 bases and the V segment lost 0 bases, leaving 9 bases of the junction unmatched. Germline CDR1 and CDR2: MNHNY and SVGAGI (reference sequence). The CDR3 covers 16 residues. CDR3 protein: CASSYSETGIENTIYF. The CDR3 DNA follows: TGTGCCAGCAGTTACTCCGAGACAGGGATAGAGAACACCATATATTTT.

The rearrangement joins TRBV5-8 to TRBJ1-4, with 7 positions matching TRBD1. The CDR3 loop spans 14 amino acids. Losses at the gene ends were 2 bases for V and 3 bases for J; bases not matched to a gene: 1. Germline V gives CDR1 SGHTS, CDR2 YDEGEE. DNA of the CDR3: TGTGCCAGCAGCTTCAGGGGGGCTAATGAAAAACTGTTTTTT. This translates into CASSFRGANEKLFF.

This clone was observed a few times. The J gene is TRBJ2-2, the V gene TRBV7-2, with 11 bases identical to TRBD2. CDR1 is SGHTA, CDR2 FQGNSA, per germline. CDR3 length equals 15 residues. V dropped 4 bases and J dropped 8; count of bases not matched to a gene: 6. CDR3 amino acids: CASSSQLAGVGELFF. The CDR3 bases are TGTGCCAGCAGCTCCCAACTAGCGGGAGTTGGGGAGCTGTTTTTT.

As DNA, the CDR3 is TGTGCCAGCAGCTCCATGGGCCAAGCCACTGAAGCTTTCTTT. Translating it yields CASSSMGQATEAFF. The chain combines TRBV7-9 with TRBJ1-1, with no clear D. Germline lookup yields CDR1 SEHNR and CDR2 FQNEAQ (reference sequence). Trimming took off 4 bases at V and 4 bases at J, with 13 bases between the two ends. This CDR3 comprises 14 residues.

This sequence joins TRBV19 and TRBJ2-1; D may be TRBD2 (5 bases). Germline-derived CDR1 and CDR2 are LNHDA and SQIVND (reference sequence). Deletions cut 4 bases from V and 1 base from J, with 17 bases between. The CDR3 length is 17 residues. CDR3 sequence: CASSRSHSVRSYNEQFF. The CDR3 DNA sequence: TGTGCCAGTAGTAGAAGCCATAGCGTTCGGTCCTACAATGAGCAGTTCTTC.

This chain uses TRBV19 with TRBJ2-7, with TRBD2 identical over 11 bases. Germline V lookup: CDR1 LNHDA, CDR2 SQIVND (reference sequence). V dropped 6 bases and J dropped 5; count of bases not matched to a gene: 6. The CDR3 sequence is 14 residues long. CDR3 sequence: CASRALAGGNEQYF. The CDR3 DNA follows: TGTGCCAGTAGGGCCCTAGCGGGGGGCAACGAGCAGTACTTC.

This sequence joins TRBV4-1 and TRBJ2-3; D is unresolved. Trimming cost V 0 bases and J 2 bases, with 6 bases left between them. CDR1 MGHRA and CDR2 YSYEKL come from the germline V gene. The CDR3 has 14 amino acids. As DNA, the CDR3 is TGCGCCAGCAGCCAAGAAACATCCACAGATACGCAGTATTTT. Translation gives CASSQETSTDTQYF.

The V call is TRBV5-1, the J call TRBJ2-7, with 10 bases fitting TRBD2. Trimming at V came to 0 bases and at J to 2 bases, leaving 2 bases not matched to a gene. CDR3 length: 15 amino acids. The germline V gene encodes CDR1 SGHRS and CDR2 YFSETQ. CDR3 DNA sequence: TGCGCCAGCAGCTTGGGGACTAGCGGCCCCTACGAGCAGTACTTC. The encoded protein is CASSLGTSGPYEQYF.

V gene TRBV30 combines with J gene TRBJ2-1, with 16 bases that match TRBD2. The CDR3 spans 20 residues. Looked up from germline, CDR1 is GTSNPN and CDR2 is SVGIG (reference sequence). J gave up 3 bases and V 1 base, and 12 bases lay outside the gene matches. CDR3 bases: TGTGCCTGGAGTGCGGGAGGGACTAGCGGGAGGGCCGACAGCTACAATGAGCAGTTCTTC. Translating gives CAWSAGGTSGRADSYNEQFF.

This chain connects TRBV11-2 to TRBJ2-3; 8 bases agree with TRBD2. V shed 8 bases, J shed 5 bases, and the junction held 12 bases outside the gene matches. CDR3 length: 15 residues. From germline, CDR1 is SGHAT and CDR2 FQNNGV. CDR3 in amino acids: CASLAGTSGGDTQYF. In DNA form, the CDR3 reads TGTGCCAGCCTCGCCGGGACTAGTGGTGGAGATACGCAGTATTTT. Variable domain in full (rest from reference TRBV11-2 and TRBJ2-3): EAGVAQSPRYKIIEKRQSVAFWCNPISGHATLYWYQQILGQGPKLLIQFQNNGVVDDSQLPKDRFSAERLKGVDSTLKIQPAKLEDSAVYLCASLAGTSGGDTQYFGPGTRLTVL.

V and J are TRBV6-5 and TRBJ2-6; TRBD2 might be the D (6 bases). There are 15 residues in the CDR3. CDR1 MNHEY and CDR2 SVGAGI come from the germline V gene. V was shortened by 6 bases and J by 4 bases, with 13 bases between the two germline ends. DNA for the CDR3: TGTGCCAGCAGGTACGAGGGAGGCGGGGCCAACGTCCTGACTTTC. This translates into CASRYEGGGANVLTF.

The chain combines TRBV4-3 with TRBJ2-1; 8 bases fit TRBD2. The germline V gene has CDR1 LGHNA and CDR2 YSLEER. This CDR3 comprises 15 residues. V lost 0 bases, J lost 10 bases, and 8 bases stayed unmatched. For the CDR3, the DNA is TGCGCCAGCAGCCAAGATTTAGCGGGGCCCAGAGAGCAGTTCTTC. It specifies CASSQDLAGPREQFF.

This rearrangement joins TRBV27 to TRBJ2-7; 8 bases line up with TRBD2. This CDR3 contains 14 residues. Germline assignment: CDR1 MNHEY and CDR2 SMNVEV (reference sequence). Germline trimming cut 3 bases from V and 3 bases from J; bases unmatched to any gene: 4. The CDR3 here is CASSFGRGGYEQYF. CDR3 bases: TGTGCCAGCAGTTTCGGGAGGGGTGGCTACGAGCAGTACTTC.

The gene calls are TRBV10-1 and TRBJ1-1; perhaps TRBD1 as D (6 bases). CDR1 and CDR2 from the germline V gene are WNHNN and SYGVQD (reference sequence). V lost 5 bases, J lost 2 bases, and 9 bases lay in between. The CDR3 has 13 amino acids. The CDR3 protein is CASSLQGNTEAFF. In DNA, the CDR3 is TGCGCCAGCAGTCTACAGGGAAACACTGAAGCTTTCTTT.

A few counts support this clone. This rearrangement joins TRBV5-1 to TRBJ2-7; a possible D gene is TRBD2 (7 bases). Looked up from germline, CDR1 is SGHRS and CDR2 is YFSETQ. With 3 bases removed from V and 5 bases from J, the gap between germline ends came to 15 bases. The CDR3 has 14 residues. The CDR3 protein is CASSSGSGGDEQYF. In DNA form, the CDR3 reads TGCGCCAGCAGCTCGGGGTCGGGGGGCGACGAGCAGTACTTC.

The chain employs TRBV4-1 and TRBJ2-7; maybe TRBD1 (7 bases). Germline values: CDR1 MGHRA, CDR2 YSYEKL. The CDR3 is made up of 15 amino acids. V was clipped by 0 bases and J by 0 bases, with 9 bases between them. The CDR3 region is CASSQEQGGSYEQYF. In DNA form, the CDR3 reads TGCGCCAGCAGCCAAGAGCAGGGGGGCTCCTACGAGCAGTACTTC.

J is TRBJ1-2 and V is TRBV11-2; TRBD1 aligns across 9 bases. Germline lookup yields CDR1 SGHAT and CDR2 FQNNGV. The ends lost 4 bases at V and 5 bases at J; junction bases unmatched: 20. The CDR3 contains 19 residues. This chain's CDR3 is CASSSPLGTGQPGGYGYTF. DNA for the CDR3: TGTGCCAGCAGCTCACCTCTCGGGACAGGGCAACCTGGAGGTTATGGCTACACCTTC.

The chain couples TRBV6-5 to TRBJ1-4; the match to TRBD1 covers 7 bases. V shed 0 bases, J shed 8 bases, and the junction held 6 bases outside the gene matches. Per germline, CDR1 MNHEY and CDR2 SVGAGI. This CDR3 has 15 amino acids. CDR3 residues: CASSYSDRAGEKLFF. The CDR3 DNA reads TGTGCCAGCAGTTACTCCGACAGGGCGGGAGAAAAACTGTTTTTT.

The chain is built from TRBV19 and TRBJ2-6; no clear D. V lost 7 bases and J 0 bases, leaving 7 bases between the germline ends. The CDR3 sequence is 14 residues long. CDR1 and CDR2 (germline): LNHDA, SQIVND (reference sequence). The CDR3 sequence: CASTPGSGANVLTF. The CDR3 DNA sequence: TGTGCCAGTACTCCGGGCTCTGGGGCCAACGTCCTGACTTTC.

The rearrangement uses TRBV5-1 and TRBJ2-5; D not certain. From germline, CDR1 is SGHRS and CDR2 YFSETQ. The CDR3 runs to 12 residues. Trimming took off 2 bases at V and 7 bases at J, with 9 bases between the two ends. Here the CDR3 DNA reads TGCGCCAGCAGCTTAGAGGCCAGGACCCAGTACTTC. Translating gives CASSLEARTQYF. Full variable domain (outside the CDR3, taken from reference TRBV5-1 and TRBJ2-5): KAGVTQTPRYLIKTRGQQVTLSCSPISGHRSVSWYQQTPGQGLQFLFEYFSETQRNKGNFPGRFSGRQFSNSRSEMNVSTLELGDSALYLCASSLEARTQYFGPGTRLLVL.

The V gene is TRBV6-6, the J gene TRBJ2-3; the match to TRBD2 covers 9 bases. The CDR3 runs to 15 residues. J gave up 4 bases and V 6 bases, and 8 bases lay outside the gene matches. Germline V gene data show CDR1 as MNHNY and CDR2 as SVGAGI (reference sequence). This CDR3 reads CASSSGTSRSDTQYF. In DNA form, the CDR3 reads TGTGCCAGCAGCTCCGGGACTAGCCGATCAGATACGCAGTATTTT.

This clone turned up a few times. The rearrangement uses TRBV6-5 and TRBJ2-7; 10 bases map to TRBD1. Unmatched junction bases numbered 0, after V lost 1 base and J lost 3 bases. This CDR3 is 14 amino acids long. Germline loops: CDR1 MNHEY, CDR2 SVGAGI. CDR3 bases: TGTGCCAGCAGTTACTGGGACAGGGGCTACGAGCAGTACTTC. Translated, it gives CASSYWDRGYEQYF.

The chain carries TRBV10-3 and TRBJ1-3, with D perhaps matching TRBD1 (6 bases). V was cut by 11 bases and J by 0 bases, with 14 bases left in between. The CDR3 has 14 residues. Germline V lookup: CDR1 ENHRY, CDR2 SYGVKD. CDR3 protein: CASRPGHSGNTIYF. In DNA, the CDR3 is TGTGCCTCTAGGCCGGGACACTCTGGAAACACCATATATTTT.

The J gene is TRBJ2-1, the V gene TRBV9, with 7 bases aligning to TRBD2. The CDR3 is 15 amino acids. Germline lookup yields CDR1 SGDLS and CDR2 YYNGEE. J was trimmed by 0 bases and V by 0 bases; bases with no gene match: 0. This chain's CDR3 is CASSVAGGSYNEQFF. The CDR3 DNA follows: TGTGCCAGCAGCGTAGCGGGAGGCTCCTACAATGAGCAGTTCTTC.

This clone was seen a single time. The chain has TRBV10-2 and TRBJ1-1; a possible D gene is TRBD1 (5 bases). The germline V gene has CDR1 WSHSY and CDR2 SAAADI. The CDR3 totals 12 residues. The V end was cut by 7 bases, the J end by 4 bases, with 10 bases between. In DNA, the CDR3 is TGCGCCAGCACCCGCGGGGGCACTGAAGCTTTCTTT. This translates into CASTRGGTEAFF.

The V call is TRBV27, the J call TRBJ2-5; 8 nucleotides align to TRBD1. V dropped 5 bases and J dropped 5; count of bases not matched to a gene: 19. The CDR3 is made up of 18 amino acids. Germline loops: CDR1 MNHEY, CDR2 SMNVEV (reference sequence). Written as DNA, the CDR3 is TGTGCCAGCAGTCCCCCAAGGGGGACAGGCACAGGAAGTGAGACCCAGTACTTC. Translating gives CASSPPRGTGTGSETQYF.

The chain employs TRBV10-3 and TRBJ1-1; no definite D call. V was pared by 4 bases and J by 4 bases, with 7 bases between. This CDR3 is 12 amino acids long. The V gene's germline CDR1 is ENHRY and CDR2 SYGVKD. CDR3 in amino acids: CAISAGGTEAFF. The CDR3 DNA reads TGTGCCATCAGTGCCGGCGGCACTGAAGCTTTCTTT.

The chain links TRBV5-1 to TRBJ2-3; D might be TRBD2 (5 bases). The CDR3 runs 16 residues. Germline assignment: CDR1 SGHRS and CDR2 YFSETQ. Trimming pared 2 bases from V and 2 bases from J, leaving 15 bases between. The CDR3: CASSLPEGLPTDTQYF. The CDR3 DNA sequence: TGCGCCAGCAGCTTACCAGAGGGCCTCCCCACAGATACGCAGTATTTT. The variable domain in full, completed from reference TRBV5-1 and TRBJ2-3, reads KAGVTQTPRYLIKTRGQQVTLSCSPISGHRSVSWYQQTPGQGLQFLFEYFSETQRNKGNFPGRFSGRQFSNSRSEMNVSTLELGDSALYLCASSLPEGLPTDTQYFGPGTRLTVL.

The CDR3 spells CASSQEYWTGGGTDTQYF. The CDR3 DNA follows: TGTGCCAGCAGCCAGGAGTACTGGACAGGTGGTGGGACAGATACGCAGTATTTT. The chain is built from TRBV4-2 and TRBJ2-3; 7 bases fit TRBD1. With 3 bases clipped from V and 3 bases from J, the junction kept 15 bases outside the gene matches. The CDR3 is 18 residues long. The V gene's germline CDR1 is LGHNA and CDR2 YNFKEQ.

The chain employs TRBV29-1 and TRBJ2-7, with TRBD2 matching over 11 bases. The J segment lost 5 bases and the V segment lost 6 bases, leaving 6 bases of the junction unmatched. CDR1 is SQVTM and CDR2 is ANQGSEA in the germline V gene. The CDR3 covers 13 residues. The CDR3 region has the DNA TGCAGCGTCTCGACTAGCGGGACTGACGAGCAGTACTTC. Its translation: CSVSTSGTDEQYF.

The rearrangement links TRBV6-1 to TRBJ1-4; 8 nucleotides align to TRBD1. Germline CDR1 and CDR2: MNHNS and SASEGT. This CDR3 comprises 14 residues. V lost 7 bases, J lost 6 bases, and 7 bases stayed unmatched. Here the CDR3 DNA reads TGTGCCAGCACCTCAGGGGGCGGCCATGAAAAACTGTTTTTT. It yields the protein CASTSGGGHEKLFF.